A selection of T cell receptor beta chains follows, all from one sample in a study of CXCR3-negative and CXCR3-positive naive CD8 T cells. Following a re-call of the 5' RACE reads, TCRdb has one entry per CDR3 protein and lacks DNA. The sample's table shows 60,000 to 70,000 distinct CDR3 sequences. The specimen was naive CXCR3+ CD8+ T cells from blood. These receptors were obtained from a human donor in good health. Some clones in this sample may be carry-over from other donors' samples. CDR3s include the opening cysteine and the closing phenylalanine or tryptophan.

J gene,V gene,CDR3 protein
TRBJ1-4,TRBV7-9,CASSPPPLSRPANEKLFF
TRBJ2-3,TRBV20-1,CSARELGEYTDTQYF
TRBJ2-2,TRBV6-2/TRBV6-3,CASSYSRAGPGELFF
TRBJ1-2,TRBV29-1,CSVEDGTGLCTF
TRBJ2-3,TRBV7-9,CASSVSPFRTSGGLDTQYF
TRBJ1-3,TRBV6-5,CASSGGQISGNTIYF
TRBJ2-7,TRBV12-3/TRBV12-4,CASSLEVVTGAYEQYF
TRBJ2-7,TRBV5-1,CASSGTDPSYEQYF
TRBJ2-3,TRBV7-8,CASSLVAGGPDTQYF
TRBJ2-7,TRBV5-5,CASSLGTGNYEQYF
TRBJ2-3,TRBV18,CASSLGTVVTSTDTQYF